This T cell receptor beta chain was captured in a study of molecular identifiers for immune sequencing clone quantification. Study results and limitations: Clone sizes could be underestimated for highly expanded clones when identical TCR molecules share a barcode.

This CDR3 contains 16 residues. Germline CDR1 reads SGDLS; CDR2 reads YYNGEE. V lost 4 bases and J lost 2; bases outside the gene matches: 9. This clonotype was seen many times. Its matching antigen is unknown. Previously described methods and listed TCR primers produced bulk TCR libraries. Via MiXCR, TCRdb re-called the PCR reads, giving one row per CDR3 protein. This sample has about 300,000 distinct CDR3 sequences; roughly a fifth occur once, and the top ten carry approximately 0.8%. The chain uses TRBV9 and TRBJ2-1, with 7 bases fitting TRBD1. This clonotype originated in a human donor in good health. Some libraries in this study had Jurkat cell RNA spiked in. The source material was naive CD8+ T cells from blood, with Jurkat cell RNA spiked in. Subset meaning: FACS-sorted CD8+CD4-CCR7+CD45RA+ naive T cells. CDR3 in amino acids: CASSSDTGTAYNEQFF. CDR3 DNA: TGTGCCAGCAGCTCCGATACCGGGACAGCCTACAATGAGCAGTTCTTC.